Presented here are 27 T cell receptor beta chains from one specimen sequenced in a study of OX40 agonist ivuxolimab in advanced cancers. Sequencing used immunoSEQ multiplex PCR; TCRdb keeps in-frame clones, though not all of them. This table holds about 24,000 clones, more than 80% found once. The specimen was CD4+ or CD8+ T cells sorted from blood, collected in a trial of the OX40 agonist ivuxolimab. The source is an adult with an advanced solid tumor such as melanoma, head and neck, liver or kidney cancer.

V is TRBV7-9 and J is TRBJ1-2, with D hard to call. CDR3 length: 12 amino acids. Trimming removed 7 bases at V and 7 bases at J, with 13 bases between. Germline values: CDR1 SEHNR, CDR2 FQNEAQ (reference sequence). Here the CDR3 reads CASTPSAGGYTF. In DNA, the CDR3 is TGTGCCAGCACCCCCTCGGCTGGTGGCTACACCTTC.

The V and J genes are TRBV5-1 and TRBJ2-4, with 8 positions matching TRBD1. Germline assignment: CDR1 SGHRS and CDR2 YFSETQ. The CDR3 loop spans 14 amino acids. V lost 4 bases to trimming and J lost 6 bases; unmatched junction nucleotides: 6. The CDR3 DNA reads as TGCGCCAGCAGCGTGCAGGGGGCGGGAAACATTCAGTACTTC. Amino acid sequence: CASSVQGAGNIQYF.

For the CDR3, the DNA is TGTGCCAGCAGCGTAGGTTTAGGGGGCGAAAACCTCCAAGAGACCCAGTACTTC. Translating gives CASSVGLGGENLQETQYF. J is TRBJ2-5 and V is TRBV9; 7 bases are shared with TRBD1. The germline V gene encodes CDR1 SGDLS and CDR2 YYNGEE. The ends lost 0 bases at V and 1 base at J; junction bases unmatched: 12. This CDR3 comprises 18 residues.

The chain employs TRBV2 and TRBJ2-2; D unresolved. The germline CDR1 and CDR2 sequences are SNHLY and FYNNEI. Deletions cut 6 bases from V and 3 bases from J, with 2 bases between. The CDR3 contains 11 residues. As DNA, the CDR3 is TGTGCCAGCAGCTACACCGGGGAGCTGTTTTTT. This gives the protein CASSYTGELFF.

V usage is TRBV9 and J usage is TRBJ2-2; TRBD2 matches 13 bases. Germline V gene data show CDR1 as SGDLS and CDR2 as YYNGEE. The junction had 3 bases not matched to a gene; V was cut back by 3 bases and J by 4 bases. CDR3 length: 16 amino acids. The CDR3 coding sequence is TGTGCCAGCAGCGCAGGACTAGCGGGAGTCACCGGGGAGCTGTTTTTT. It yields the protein CASSAGLAGVTGELFF. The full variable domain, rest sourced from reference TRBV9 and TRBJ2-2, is DSGVTQTPKHLITATGQRVTLRCSPRSGDLSVYWYQQSLDQGLQFLIQYYNGEERAKGNILERFSAQQFPDLHSELNLSSLELGDSALYFCASSAGLAGVTGELFFGEGSRLTVL.

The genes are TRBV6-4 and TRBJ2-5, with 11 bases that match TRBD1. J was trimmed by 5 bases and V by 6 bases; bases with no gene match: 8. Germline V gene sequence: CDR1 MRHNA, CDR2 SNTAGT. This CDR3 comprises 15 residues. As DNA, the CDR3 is TGTGCCAGCAGCGAGGGACAGGGGGGCGGCGAGACCCAGTACTTC. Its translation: CASSEGQGGGETQYF.

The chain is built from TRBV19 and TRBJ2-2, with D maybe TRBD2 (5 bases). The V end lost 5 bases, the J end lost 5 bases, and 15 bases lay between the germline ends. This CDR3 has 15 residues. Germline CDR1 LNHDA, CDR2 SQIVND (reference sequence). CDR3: CASSLVRGVTGELFF. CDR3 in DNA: TGTGCCAGTAGTCTTGTACGGGGTGTGACCGGGGAGCTGTTTTTT.

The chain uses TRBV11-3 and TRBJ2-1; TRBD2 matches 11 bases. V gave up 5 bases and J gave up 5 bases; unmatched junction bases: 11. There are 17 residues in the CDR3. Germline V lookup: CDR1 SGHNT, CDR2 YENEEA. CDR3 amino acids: CASSQILTSGRDNEQFF. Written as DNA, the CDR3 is TGTGCCAGCAGCCAAATCCTTACTAGCGGGAGAGACAATGAGCAGTTCTTC.

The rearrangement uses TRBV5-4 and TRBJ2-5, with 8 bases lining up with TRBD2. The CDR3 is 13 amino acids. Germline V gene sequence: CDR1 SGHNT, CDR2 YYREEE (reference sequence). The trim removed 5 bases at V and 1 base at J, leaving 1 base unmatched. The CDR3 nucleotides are TGTGCCAGCAGAGCGGGAGCCCAAGAGACCCAGTACTTC. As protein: CASRAGAQETQYF.

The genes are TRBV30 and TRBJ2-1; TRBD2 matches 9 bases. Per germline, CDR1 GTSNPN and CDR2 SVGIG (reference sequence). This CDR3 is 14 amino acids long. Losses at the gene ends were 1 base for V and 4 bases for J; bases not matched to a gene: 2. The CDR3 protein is CAWSGLAGYNEQFF. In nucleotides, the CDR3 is TGTGCCTGGAGTGGCCTAGCGGGATACAATGAGCAGTTCTTC.

The CDR3 DNA sequence: TGTGCCAGCAGCGCCCAATCTCGGGGGGGCTACACCTTC. Encoded protein: CASSAQSRGGYTF. The V gene is TRBV9, the J gene TRBJ1-2; TRBD1 might be the D (5 bases). The V and J ends lost 3 bases and 8 bases respectively, with 14 bases between them. CDR3 length: 13 residues. Germline assignment: CDR1 SGDLS and CDR2 YYNGEE. The variable domain in full, with the rest retrieved from reference TRBV9 and TRBJ1-2, is DSGVTQTPKHLITATGQRVTLRCSPRSGDLSVYWYQQSLDQGLQFLIQYYNGEERAKGNILERFSAQQFPDLHSELNLSSLELGDSALYFCASSAQSRGGYTFGSGTRLTVV.

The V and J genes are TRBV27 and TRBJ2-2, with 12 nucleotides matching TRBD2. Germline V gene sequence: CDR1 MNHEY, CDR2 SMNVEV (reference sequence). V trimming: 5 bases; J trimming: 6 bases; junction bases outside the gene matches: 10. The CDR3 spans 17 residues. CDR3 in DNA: TGTGCCAGCAGTGTTTTGACTAGCGGGAGAGGTCCCGGGGAGCTGTTTTTT. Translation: CASSVLTSGRGPGELFF.

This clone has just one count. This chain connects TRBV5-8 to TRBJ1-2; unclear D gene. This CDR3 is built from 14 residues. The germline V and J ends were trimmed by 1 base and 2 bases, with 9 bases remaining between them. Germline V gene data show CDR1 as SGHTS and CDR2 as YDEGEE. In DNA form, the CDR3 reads TGTGCCAGCAGCTTGCTGGGAGTCAACTATGGCTACACCTTC. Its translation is CASSLLGVNYGYTF.

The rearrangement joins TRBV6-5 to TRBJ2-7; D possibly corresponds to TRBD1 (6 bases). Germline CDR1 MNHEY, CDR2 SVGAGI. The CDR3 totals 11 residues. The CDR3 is CLRGMVHEQYF. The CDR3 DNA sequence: TGTCTCAGGGGCATGGTTCACGAGCAGTACTTC.

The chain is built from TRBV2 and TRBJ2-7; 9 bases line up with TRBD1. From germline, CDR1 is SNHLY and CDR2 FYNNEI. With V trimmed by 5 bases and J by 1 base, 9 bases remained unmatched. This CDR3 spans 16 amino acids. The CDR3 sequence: CASSNRDRAGSYEQYF. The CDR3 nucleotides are TGTGCCAGCAGTAACCGGGACAGGGCCGGGTCCTACGAGCAGTACTTC.

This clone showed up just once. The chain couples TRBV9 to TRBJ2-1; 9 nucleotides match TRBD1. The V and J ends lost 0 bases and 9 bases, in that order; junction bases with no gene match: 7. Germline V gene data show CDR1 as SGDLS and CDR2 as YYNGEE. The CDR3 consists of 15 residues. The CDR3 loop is CASSVEGTGTREQFF. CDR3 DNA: TGTGCCAGCAGCGTAGAAGGGACAGGGACTCGTGAGCAGTTCTTC.

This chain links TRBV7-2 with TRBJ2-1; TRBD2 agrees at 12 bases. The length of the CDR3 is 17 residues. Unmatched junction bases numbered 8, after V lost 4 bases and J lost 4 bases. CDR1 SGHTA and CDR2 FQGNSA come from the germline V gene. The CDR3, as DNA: TGTGCCAGCAGCTCTGGGGCTAGCGGGAGGGTATACAATGAGCAGTTCTTC. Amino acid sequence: CASSSGASGRVYNEQFF.

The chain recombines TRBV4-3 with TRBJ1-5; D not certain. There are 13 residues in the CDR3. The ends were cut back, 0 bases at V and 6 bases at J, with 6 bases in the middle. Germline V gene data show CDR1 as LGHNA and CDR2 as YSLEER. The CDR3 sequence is CASSQDQVQPQHF. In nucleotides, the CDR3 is TGCGCCAGCAGCCAAGATCAGGTTCAGCCCCAGCATTTT.

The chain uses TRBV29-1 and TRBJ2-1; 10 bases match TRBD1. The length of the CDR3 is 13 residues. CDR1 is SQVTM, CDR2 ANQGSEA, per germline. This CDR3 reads CSGGQGPSNEQFF. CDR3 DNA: TGCAGTGGGGGACAGGGGCCCTCCAATGAGCAGTTCTTC.

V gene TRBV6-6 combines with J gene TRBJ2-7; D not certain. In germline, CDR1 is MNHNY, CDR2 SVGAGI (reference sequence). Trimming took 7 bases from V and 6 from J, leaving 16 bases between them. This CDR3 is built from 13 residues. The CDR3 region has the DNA TGTGCCAGCACCCAAGGCATGCGTGGCGAGCAGTACTTC. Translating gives CASTQGMRGEQYF.

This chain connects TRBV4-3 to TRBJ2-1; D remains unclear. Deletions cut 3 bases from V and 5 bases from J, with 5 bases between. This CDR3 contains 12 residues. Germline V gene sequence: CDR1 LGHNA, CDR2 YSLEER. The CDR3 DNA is TGCGCCAGCAGCCACCTTCACAATGAGCAGTTCTTC. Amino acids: CASSHLHNEQFF.

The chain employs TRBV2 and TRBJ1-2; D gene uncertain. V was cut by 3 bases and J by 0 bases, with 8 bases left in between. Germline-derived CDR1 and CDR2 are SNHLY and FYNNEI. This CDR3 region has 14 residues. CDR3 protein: CASSDRRSNYGYTF. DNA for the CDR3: TGTGCCAGCAGTGATCGGCGGTCTAACTATGGCTACACCTTC.

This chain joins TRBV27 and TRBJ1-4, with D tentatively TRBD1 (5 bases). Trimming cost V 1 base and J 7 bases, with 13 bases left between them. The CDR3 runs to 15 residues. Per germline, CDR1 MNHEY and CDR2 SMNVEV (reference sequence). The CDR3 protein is CASSLWGTDREKLFF. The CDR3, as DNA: TGTGCCAGCAGTTTATGGGGGACTGACCGTGAAAAACTGTTTTTT.

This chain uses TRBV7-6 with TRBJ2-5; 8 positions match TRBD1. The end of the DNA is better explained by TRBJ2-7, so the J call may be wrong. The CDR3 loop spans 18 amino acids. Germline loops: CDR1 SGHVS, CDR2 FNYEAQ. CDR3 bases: TGTGCCAGCAGCCATCTACGGCGGACAGGGAAGAGCTCCTACGAGCAGTACTTC. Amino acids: CASSHLRRTGKSSYEQYF.

CDR3 nucleotide sequence: TGCGCCAGCGGTTCACTAGCGGGAGAGACCCAGTACTTC. Protein product: CASGSLAGETQYF. The J gene is TRBJ2-5, the V gene TRBV10-2; 9 bases line up with TRBD2. Per germline, CDR1 WSHSY and CDR2 SAAADI. V shed 8 bases and J 4 bases; nucleotides not matched to a gene: 5. This CDR3 comprises 13 residues.

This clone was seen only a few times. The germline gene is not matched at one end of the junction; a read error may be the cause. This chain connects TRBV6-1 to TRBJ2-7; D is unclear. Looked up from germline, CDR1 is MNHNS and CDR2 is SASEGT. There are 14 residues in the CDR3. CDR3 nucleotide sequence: TGTGCCAGCAGTGAAGCAATCCAGACCTACGAACAGTACTTC. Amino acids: CASSEAIQTYEQYF.

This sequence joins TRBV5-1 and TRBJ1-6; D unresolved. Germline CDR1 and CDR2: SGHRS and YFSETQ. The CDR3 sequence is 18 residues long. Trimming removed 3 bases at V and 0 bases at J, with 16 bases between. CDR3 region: CASSYGSVKSSYNSPLHF. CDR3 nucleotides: TGCGCCAGCAGCTACGGGAGCGTCAAGAGCTCCTATAATTCACCCCTCCACTTT.